What follows are 25 T cell receptor beta chains derived from one specimen sequenced in a study of blood T cell repertoires in COVID-19. The data were produced by immunoSEQ multiplex PCR, yet TCRdb's version contains in-frame clones alone and is incomplete. Of roughly 290,000 clones in the sample, approximately 85% were seen once. The sample comprised PBMCs or T cells enriched from blood (not recorded which). These receptors originate from a woman aged 25 to 39 who had recovered from COVID-19.

This chain links TRBV28 with TRBJ1-1; D call uncertain. V was trimmed by 1 base and J by 2 bases, leaving 5 bases between them. Germline V gene lookup returns CDR1 MDHEN and CDR2 SYDVKM. The CDR3 totals 13 residues. CDR3 residues: CASSLSLNTEAFF. The CDR3 DNA reads TGTGCCAGCAGTTTATCCTTAAACACTGAAGCTTTCTTT.

This clone was detected a few times. V usage is TRBV19 and J usage is TRBJ1-2; TRBD1 aligns across 7 bases. The germline V gene has CDR1 LNHDA and CDR2 SQIVND (reference sequence). This CDR3 is built from 14 residues. Unmatched junction bases numbered 13, after V lost 1 base and J lost 14 bases. The CDR3 loop reads CASSIAFSSGTETF. The DNA of the CDR3 is TGTGCCAGTAGTATAGCGTTCTCCTCCGGGACAGAGACCTTC.

The genes are TRBV24-1 and TRBJ2-7, with a weak D call TRBD2 (5 bases). There are 15 residues in the CDR3. V was pared by 2 bases and J by 3 bases, with 13 bases between. Germline-derived CDR1 and CDR2 are KGHDR and SFDVKD. CDR3 residues: CATSDWTPGGYEQYF. The CDR3 DNA is TGTGCCACCAGTGATTGGACTCCTGGAGGCTACGAGCAGTACTTC.

The chain carries TRBV18 and TRBJ2-3, with 9 bases lining up with TRBD1. The CDR3 consists of 17 residues. With V trimmed by 8 bases and J by 5 bases, 17 bases remained unmatched. Germline loops: CDR1 KGHSH, CDR2 LQKENI. As DNA, the CDR3 is TGTGCCAGCCCTCCCCGTCGGCTACAGGGGGCGGTAGATACGCAGTATTTT. Protein sequence: CASPPRRLQGAVDTQYF. Full variable domain (rest looked up from reference TRBV18 and TRBJ2-3): NAGVMQNPRHLVRRRGQEARLRCSPMKGHSHVYWYRQLPEEGLKFMVYLQKENIIDESGMPKERFSAEFPKEGPSILRIQQVVRGDSAAYFCASPPRRLQGAVDTQYFGPGTRLTVL.

The chain recombines TRBV3-1 (or the pseudogene TRBV3-2) with TRBJ2-3, with D unresolved. Trimming left V 2 bases short and J 2 bases short, with 2 bases between. The germline gives CDR1 LGHDT, CDR2 YNNKEL (reference sequence). The CDR3 runs to 12 residues. Here the CDR3 reads CASSQHTDTQYF. The CDR3 nucleotides are TGTGCCAGCAGCCAACACACAGATACGCAGTATTTT.

The chain carries TRBV18 and TRBJ1-1; D not resolved. The CDR3 totals 17 residues. V lost 2 bases and J lost 4, with 20 bases in between. Germline assignment: CDR1 KGHSH and CDR2 LQKENI. The CDR3 coding sequence is TGTGCCAGCTCACCAGAAACGGGGTATTTCGTGTCCACTGAAGCTTTCTTT. Protein product: CASSPETGYFVSTEAFF.

The chain uses TRBV4-2 and TRBJ1-2; no firm D call. CDR1 is LGHNA, CDR2 YNFKEQ, per germline. The ends were cut back, 0 bases at V and 2 bases at J, with 13 bases in the middle. The CDR3 sequence is 16 residues long. CDR3 bases: TGTGCCAGCAGCCAAGATCGGTACGGGATCAACTATGGCTACACCTTC. Protein product: CASSQDRYGINYGYTF.

The genes are TRBV27 and TRBJ2-3, with TRBD2 matching 12 bases. In germline, CDR1 is MNHEY, CDR2 SMNVEV (reference sequence). This CDR3 comprises 16 residues. After removal of 5 bases from V and 2 bases from J, the junction contained 5 bases not matched to a gene. The CDR3 protein is CASSVPSGGDTDTQYF. The CDR3 region has the DNA TGTGCCAGCAGTGTCCCTAGCGGGGGGGACACAGATACGCAGTATTTT.

This clone was seen a few times. This chain connects TRBV7-9 to TRBJ1-1, with a possible D match to TRBD1 (5 bases). V dropped 1 base and J dropped 5 bases, with 14 bases sitting between them. The CDR3 totals 15 residues. Per the germline V gene, CDR1 is SEHNR and CDR2 is FQNEAQ (reference sequence). DNA of the CDR3: TGTGCCAGCAGCTTAGTAGGGCCCGGGGGAACTGAAGCTTTCTTT. It codes for CASSLVGPGGTEAFF.

The chain carries TRBV3-1 (or the pseudogene TRBV3-2) and TRBJ2-4, with 10 bases lining up with TRBD2. Germline CDR1 LGHDT, CDR2 YNNKEL (reference sequence). V lost 1 base and J lost 0; bases outside the gene matches: 12. The CDR3 extends over 20 amino acids. CDR3 bases: TGTGCCAGCAGCCAAGTGTTAGCTAGCGGGGGACCGTTAGCCAAAAACATTCAGTACTTC. This codes for CASSQVLASGGPLAKNIQYF.

The chain has TRBV29-1 and TRBJ1-1; D call uncertain. Between the trimmed V and J ends, which lost 2 bases and 0 bases, there was a span of 7 bases. This CDR3 has 13 amino acids. The germline CDR1 and CDR2 sequences are SQVTM and ANQGSEA. This chain's CDR3 is CSVETNMNTEAFF. CDR3 coding DNA: TGCAGCGTTGAAACGAACATGAACACTGAAGCTTTCTTT.

CDR3: CAWSVLGGARAFF. The CDR3 nucleotides read TGTGCCTGGAGTGTACTAGGGGGCGCGAGAGCTTTCTTT. The V and J genes are TRBV30 and TRBJ1-1; 7 bases are a match to TRBD1. The CDR3 is made up of 13 amino acids. The junction had 8 bases not matched to a gene; V was cut back by 0 bases and J by 10 bases. Germline CDR1 reads GTSNPN; CDR2 reads SVGIG (reference sequence).

This chain joins TRBV6-4 and TRBJ2-3, with 13 bases lining up with TRBD2. V shed 0 bases, J shed 3 bases, and the junction held 9 bases outside the gene matches. The CDR3 runs to 19 residues. The germline gives CDR1 MRHNA, CDR2 SNTAGT. The CDR3 nucleotides read TGTGCCAGCAGTGACTCATCCACTAGCGGGGGGGGACAAACAGATACGCAGTATTTT. Translation gives CASSDSSTSGGGQTDTQYF.

This chain joins TRBV7-9 and TRBJ2-3; 10 bases are shared with TRBD1. Unmatched junction bases numbered 5, after V lost 4 bases and J lost 4 bases. Per the germline V gene, CDR1 is SEHNR and CDR2 is FQNEAQ (reference sequence). The CDR3 covers 15 residues. This CDR3 is CASSSTGGRADTQYF. As DNA, the CDR3 is TGTGCCAGCAGCTCGACAGGGGGCCGCGCAGATACGCAGTATTTT.

The rearrangement joins TRBV28 to TRBJ1-2, with D possibly TRBD1 on 5 matching bases. The length of the CDR3 is 15 residues. Germline CDR1 and CDR2: MDHEN and SYDVKM. Trimming took 8 bases from V and 2 from J, leaving 18 bases between them. CDR3 sequence (DNA): TGTGCCAGCCAACTTAGTAGGGCAGGGAACTATGGCTACACCTTC. Translation: CASQLSRAGNYGYTF.

Notes on this clone: Other DNA sequences in the same sample also yield this CDR3. J is TRBJ1-4 and V is TRBV27, with TRBD1 matching over 8 bases. This CDR3 contains 15 residues. Unmatched junction bases numbered 6, after V lost 5 bases and J lost 4 bases. CDR1 MNHEY and CDR2 SMNVEV come from the germline V gene (reference sequence). The CDR3 is CASSPRTGRNEKLFF. For the CDR3, the DNA is TGTGCCAGCAGTCCCCGGACAGGGCGTAATGAAAAACTGTTTTTT.

The genes are TRBV5-4 and TRBJ1-1; D is undetermined. Germline values: CDR1 SGHNT, CDR2 YYREEE (reference sequence). V was shortened by 3 bases and J by 7 bases, with 13 bases between the two germline ends. The CDR3 is 13 residues long. The CDR3 protein is CASSSSQALEAFF. As DNA, the CDR3 is TGTGCCAGCAGCTCGAGCCAGGCCCTTGAAGCTTTCTTT.

The chain recombines TRBV11-3 with TRBJ1-1; 8 bases align to TRBD1. Germline CDR1 and CDR2: SGHNT and YENEEA. V lost 3 bases and J lost 5; bases outside the gene matches: 2. The CDR3 is 13 residues long. CDR3 residues: CASSFRGRTEAFF. DNA for the CDR3: TGTGCCAGCAGCTTCAGGGGGCGAACTGAAGCTTTCTTT.

The V and J genes are TRBV19 and TRBJ1-5; 11 bases line up with TRBD1. The germline V gene has CDR1 LNHDA and CDR2 SQIVND (reference sequence). The CDR3 spans 14 residues. Trimming removed 9 bases from V and 4 bases from J; junction bases left unmatched: 5. In nucleotides, the CDR3 is TGTGCCAGCTGGGACAGGGGGGTAAATCAGCCCCAGCATTTT. Translated, it gives CASWDRGVNQPQHF.

This rearrangement joins TRBV5-1 to TRBJ1-6, with D perhaps TRBD1 (5 bases). This CDR3 spans 15 amino acids. Trimming removed 0 bases at V and 10 bases at J, with 14 bases between. Germline V lookup: CDR1 SGHRS, CDR2 YFSETQ. In DNA, the CDR3 is TGCGCCAGCAGCTTGGAAGCCAGGGAGGAATCACCCCTCCACTTT. It yields the protein CASSLEAREESPLHF. The variable domain in full, with the rest retrieved from reference TRBV5-1 and TRBJ1-6, is KAGVTQTPRYLIKTRGQQVTLSCSPISGHRSVSWYQQTPGQGLQFLFEYFSETQRNKGNFPGRFSGRQFSNSRSEMNVSTLELGDSALYLCASSLEAREESPLHFGNGTRLTVT.

The chain recombines TRBV3-1 (or the pseudogene TRBV3-2) with TRBJ2-1; weak D call: TRBD1 (6 bases). Germline-derived CDR1 and CDR2 are LGHDT and YNNKEL (reference sequence). The CDR3 runs 14 residues. V shed 6 bases and J shed 9 bases, with 18 bases lying between them. The DNA of the CDR3 is TGTGCCAGCAGGGAACAGGGCAGGGGACGTGAGCAGTTCTTC. Its protein product is CASREQGRGREQFF.

The chain couples TRBV10-2 to TRBJ2-1, with TRBD2 matching over 7 bases. Germline CDR1 WSHSY, CDR2 SAAADI. With V trimmed by 6 bases and J by 4 bases, 9 bases remained unmatched. The CDR3 is 15 amino acids. Written as DNA, the CDR3 is TGCGCCAGCAGGCCCCCGACTAGCAATTACAATGAGCAGTTCTTC. Amino acids: CASRPPTSNYNEQFF.

Written as DNA, the CDR3 is TGTGCCAGTAGCATGGGCCGACCGGGACAGCCACGGTGGGAAGCTTTCTTT. It encodes CASSMGRPGQPRWEAFF. The rearrangement joins TRBV19 to TRBJ1-1; 7 nucleotides match TRBD1. The CDR3 sequence is 17 residues long. CDR1 is LNHDA and CDR2 is SQIVND in the germline V gene (reference sequence). Losses at the gene ends were 6 bases for V and 8 bases for J; bases not matched to a gene: 21.

The V and J genes are TRBV27 and TRBJ1-2; 9 nucleotides match TRBD1. The germline gives CDR1 MNHEY, CDR2 SMNVEV (reference sequence). V was clipped by 6 bases and J by 8 bases; unmatched bases: 13. The CDR3 has 15 residues. The CDR3 is CASSRQGGLSMGYTF. CDR3 DNA: TGTGCCAGCAGCCGACAGGGGGGACTATCTATGGGCTACACCTTC.

The CDR3 region has the DNA TGTGCCAGCAGCAAAATCGGACGACTAGCGCCTCAAGAGACCCAGTACTTC. It encodes CASSKIGRLAPQETQYF. V and J are TRBV11-2 and TRBJ2-5, with 8 bases that match TRBD2. Germline V gives CDR1 SGHAT, CDR2 FQNNGV. The V and J ends lost 5 bases and 2 bases, in that order; junction bases with no gene match: 13. CDR3 size: 17 residues.